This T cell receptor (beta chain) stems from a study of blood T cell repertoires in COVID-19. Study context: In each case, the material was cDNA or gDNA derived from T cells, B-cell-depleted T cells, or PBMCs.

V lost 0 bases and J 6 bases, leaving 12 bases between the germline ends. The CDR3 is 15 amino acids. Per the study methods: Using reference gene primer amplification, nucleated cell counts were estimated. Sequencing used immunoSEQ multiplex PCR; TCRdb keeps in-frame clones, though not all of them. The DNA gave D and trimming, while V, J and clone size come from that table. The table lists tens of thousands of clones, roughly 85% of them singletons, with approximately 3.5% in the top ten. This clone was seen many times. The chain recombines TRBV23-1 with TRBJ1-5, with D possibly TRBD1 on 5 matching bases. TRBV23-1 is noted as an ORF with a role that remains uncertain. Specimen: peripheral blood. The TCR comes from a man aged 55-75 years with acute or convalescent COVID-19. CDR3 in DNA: TGCGCCAGCAGTCAATCGGTAGGTCAGGGTCAGCCCCAGCATTTT. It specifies CASSQSVGQGQPQHF.